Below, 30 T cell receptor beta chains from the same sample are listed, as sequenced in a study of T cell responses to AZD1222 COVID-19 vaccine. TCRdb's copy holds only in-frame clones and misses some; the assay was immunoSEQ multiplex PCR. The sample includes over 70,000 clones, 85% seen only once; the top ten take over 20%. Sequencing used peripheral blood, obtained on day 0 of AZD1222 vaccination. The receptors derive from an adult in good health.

The CDR3 loop is CASSTRQGGSGELFF. CDR3 sequence (DNA): TGTGCCAGCTCAACGAGACAGGGTGGTTCCGGGGAGCTGTTTTTT. The gene calls are TRBV18 and TRBJ2-2, with 7 bases that match TRBD1. The CDR3 extends over 15 amino acids. The ends lost 5 bases at V and 6 bases at J; junction bases unmatched: 9. Germline assignment: CDR1 KGHSH and CDR2 LQKENI.

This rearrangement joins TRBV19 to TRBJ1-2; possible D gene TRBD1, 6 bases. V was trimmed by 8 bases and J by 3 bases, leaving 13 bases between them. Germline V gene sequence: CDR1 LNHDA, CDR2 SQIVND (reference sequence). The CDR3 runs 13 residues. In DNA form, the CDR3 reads TGTGCCAGTGCGAAACAGGGTGACTATGGCTACACCTTC. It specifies CASAKQGDYGYTF.

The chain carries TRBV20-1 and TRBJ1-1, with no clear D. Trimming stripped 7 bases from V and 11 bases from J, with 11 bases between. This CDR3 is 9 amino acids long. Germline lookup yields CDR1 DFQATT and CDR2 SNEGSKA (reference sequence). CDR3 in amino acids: CSVPPAAFF. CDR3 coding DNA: TGCAGTGTCCCCCCCGCGGCTTTCTTT.

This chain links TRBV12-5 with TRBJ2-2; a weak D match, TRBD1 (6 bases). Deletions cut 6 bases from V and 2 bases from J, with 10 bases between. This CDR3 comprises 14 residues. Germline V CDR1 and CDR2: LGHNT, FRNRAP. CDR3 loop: CASGPQGNTGELFF. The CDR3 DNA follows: TGTGCTAGTGGCCCACAGGGAAACACCGGGGAGCTGTTTTTT. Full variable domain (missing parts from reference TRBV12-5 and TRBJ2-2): DARVTQTPRHKVTEMGQEVTMRCQPILGHNTVFWYRQTMMQGLELLAYFRNRAPLDDSGMPKDRFSAEMPDATLATLKIQPSEPRDSAVYFCASGPQGNTGELFFGEGSRLTVL.

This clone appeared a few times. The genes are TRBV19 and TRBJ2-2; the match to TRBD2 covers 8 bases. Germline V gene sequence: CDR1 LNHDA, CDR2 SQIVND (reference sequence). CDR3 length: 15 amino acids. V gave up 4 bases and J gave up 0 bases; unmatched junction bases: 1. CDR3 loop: CASSKTSANTGELFF. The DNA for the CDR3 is TGTGCCAGTAGTAAGACTAGCGCGAACACCGGGGAGCTGTTTTTT.

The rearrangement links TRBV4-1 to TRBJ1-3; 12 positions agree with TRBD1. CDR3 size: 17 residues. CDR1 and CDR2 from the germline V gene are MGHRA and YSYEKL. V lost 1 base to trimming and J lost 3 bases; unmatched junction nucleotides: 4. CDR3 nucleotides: TGCGCCAGCAGCCAAGGGGGACAGGGGGCGCGTGGAAACACCATATATTTT. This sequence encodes CASSQGGQGARGNTIYF.

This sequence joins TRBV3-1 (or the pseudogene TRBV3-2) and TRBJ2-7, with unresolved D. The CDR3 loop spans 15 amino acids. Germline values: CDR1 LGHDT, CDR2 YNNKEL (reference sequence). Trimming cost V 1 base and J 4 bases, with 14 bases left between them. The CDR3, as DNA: TGTGCCAGCAGCCAAGCGCCTTCCGAGAGATACGAGCAGTACTTC. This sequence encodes CASSQAPSERYEQYF.

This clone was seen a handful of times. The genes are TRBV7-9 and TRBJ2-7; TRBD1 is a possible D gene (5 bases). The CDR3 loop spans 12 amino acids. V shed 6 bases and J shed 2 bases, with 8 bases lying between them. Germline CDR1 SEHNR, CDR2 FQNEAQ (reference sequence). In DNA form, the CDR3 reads TGTGCCAGCAGTGTGACAGCCTACGAGCAGTACTTC. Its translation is CASSVTAYEQYF.

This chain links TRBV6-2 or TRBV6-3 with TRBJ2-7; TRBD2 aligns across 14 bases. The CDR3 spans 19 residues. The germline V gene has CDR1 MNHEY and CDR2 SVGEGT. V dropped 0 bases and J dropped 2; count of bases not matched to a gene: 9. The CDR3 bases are TGTGCCAGCAGTTACTCGCCCGGGACTAGCGGGAGTGTTCCCTACGAGCAGTACTTC. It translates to CASSYSPGTSGSVPYEQYF.

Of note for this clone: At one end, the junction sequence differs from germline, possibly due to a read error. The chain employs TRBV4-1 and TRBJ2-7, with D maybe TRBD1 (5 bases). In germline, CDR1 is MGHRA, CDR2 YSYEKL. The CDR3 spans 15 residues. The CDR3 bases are TGCGCCAGCAGCCAAGTAAGCTCTACCGACAGTCCTTGGCACTTC. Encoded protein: CASSQVSSTDSPWHF.

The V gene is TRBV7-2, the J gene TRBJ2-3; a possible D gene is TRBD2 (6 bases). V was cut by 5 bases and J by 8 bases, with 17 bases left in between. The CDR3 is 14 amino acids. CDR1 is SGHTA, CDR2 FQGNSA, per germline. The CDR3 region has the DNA TGTGCCAGCAGCGGCAGGAGGGATAGGAGTACGCAGTATTTT. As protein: CASSGRRDRSTQYF.

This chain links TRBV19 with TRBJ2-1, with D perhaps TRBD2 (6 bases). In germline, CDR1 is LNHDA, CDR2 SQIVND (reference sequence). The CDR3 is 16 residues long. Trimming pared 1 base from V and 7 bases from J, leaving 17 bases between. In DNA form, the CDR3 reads TGTGCCAGTAGTATAGGGCCCGGGGGAGGTGTTAATGAGCAGTTCTTC. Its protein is CASSIGPGGGVNEQFF.

In nucleotides, the CDR3 is TGTGCCAGTAGTATCAGCTCCTATAATTCACCCCTCCACTTT. Its translation is CASSISSYNSPLHF. The chain recombines TRBV19 with TRBJ1-6, with D unclear. Germline assignment: CDR1 LNHDA and CDR2 SQIVND (reference sequence). This CDR3 spans 14 amino acids. V was clipped by 3 bases and J by 0 bases, with 3 bases between them.

CDR3: CASSQDTGRGYGNTIYF. The CDR3 region has the DNA TGTGCCAGCAGCCAAGATACGGGCAGGGGCTATGGAAACACCATATATTTT. This rearrangement joins TRBV3-1 (or the pseudogene TRBV3-2) to TRBJ1-3, with D possibly matching TRBD1 (6 bases). Germline V gene lookup returns CDR1 LGHDT and CDR2 YNNKEL (reference sequence). V shed 0 bases and J shed 3 bases, with 15 bases lying between them. The CDR3 is 17 amino acids.

The CDR3 is CASRPTGRVGVNTEAFF. CDR3 coding DNA: TGTGCCAGCAGGCCCACCGGGAGGGTCGGAGTGAACACTGAAGCTTTCTTT. The gene calls are TRBV7-9 and TRBJ1-1; D gene ambiguous. With 6 bases removed from V and 0 bases from J, the gap between germline ends came to 20 bases. Germline CDR1 and CDR2: SEHNR and FQNEAQ (reference sequence). The CDR3 sequence is 17 residues long.

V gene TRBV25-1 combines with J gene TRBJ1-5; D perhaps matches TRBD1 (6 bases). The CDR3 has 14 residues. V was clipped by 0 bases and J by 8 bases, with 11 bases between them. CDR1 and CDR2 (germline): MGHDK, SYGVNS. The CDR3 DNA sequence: TGTGCCAGCAGTGAATATAACAGGGAAAAGCCCCAGCATTTT. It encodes CASSEYNREKPQHF.

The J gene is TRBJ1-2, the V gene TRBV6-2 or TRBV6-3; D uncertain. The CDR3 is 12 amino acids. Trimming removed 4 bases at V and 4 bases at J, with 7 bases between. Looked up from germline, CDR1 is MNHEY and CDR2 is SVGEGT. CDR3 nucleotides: TGTGCCAGCAGTTCACGGCTCTATGGCTACACCTTC. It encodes CASSSRLYGYTF.

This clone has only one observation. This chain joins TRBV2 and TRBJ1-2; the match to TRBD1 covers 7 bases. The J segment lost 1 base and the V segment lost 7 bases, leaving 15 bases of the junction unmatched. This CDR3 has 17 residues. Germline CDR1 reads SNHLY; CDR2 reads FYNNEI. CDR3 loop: CASKLEQGLIINYGYTF. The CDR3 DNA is TGTGCCAGCAAACTTGAACAGGGGCTAATCATTAACTATGGCTACACCTTC.

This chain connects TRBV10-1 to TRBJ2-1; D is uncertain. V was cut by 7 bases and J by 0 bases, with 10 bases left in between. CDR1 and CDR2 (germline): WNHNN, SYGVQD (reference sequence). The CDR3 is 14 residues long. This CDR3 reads CASTRARSYNEQFF. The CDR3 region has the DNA TGCGCCAGCACTAGGGCCCGCTCCTACAATGAGCAGTTCTTC.

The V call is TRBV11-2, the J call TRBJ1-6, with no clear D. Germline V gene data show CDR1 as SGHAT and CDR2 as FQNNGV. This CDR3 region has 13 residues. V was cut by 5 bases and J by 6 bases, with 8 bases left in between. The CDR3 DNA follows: TGTGCCAGCAGCCGCGATGGTAATTCACCCCTCCACTTT. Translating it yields CASSRDGNSPLHF. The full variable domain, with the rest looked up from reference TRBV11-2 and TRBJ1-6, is EAGVAQSPRYKIIEKRQSVAFWCNPISGHATLYWYQQILGQGPKLLIQFQNNGVVDDSQLPKDRFSAERLKGVDSTLKIQPAKLEDSAVYLCASSRDGNSPLHFGNGTRLTVT.

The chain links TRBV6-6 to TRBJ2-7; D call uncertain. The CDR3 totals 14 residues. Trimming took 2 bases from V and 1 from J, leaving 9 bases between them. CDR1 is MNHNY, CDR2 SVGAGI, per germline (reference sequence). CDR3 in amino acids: CASSYRAVSYEQYF. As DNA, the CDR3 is TGTGCCAGCAGTTACAGGGCAGTTTCCTACGAGCAGTACTTC.

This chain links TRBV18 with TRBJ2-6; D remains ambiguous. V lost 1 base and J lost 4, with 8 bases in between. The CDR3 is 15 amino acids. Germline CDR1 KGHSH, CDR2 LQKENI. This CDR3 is CASSPQDLGANVLTF. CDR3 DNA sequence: TGTGCCAGCTCACCACAGGATTTGGGGGCCAACGTCCTGACTTTC.

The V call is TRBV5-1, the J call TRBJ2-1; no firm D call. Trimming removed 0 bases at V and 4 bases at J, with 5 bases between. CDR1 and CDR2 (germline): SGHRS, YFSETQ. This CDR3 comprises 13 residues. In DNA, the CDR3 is TGCGCCAGCAGCTTGGTTAGATACAATGAGCAGTTCTTC. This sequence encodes CASSLVRYNEQFF.

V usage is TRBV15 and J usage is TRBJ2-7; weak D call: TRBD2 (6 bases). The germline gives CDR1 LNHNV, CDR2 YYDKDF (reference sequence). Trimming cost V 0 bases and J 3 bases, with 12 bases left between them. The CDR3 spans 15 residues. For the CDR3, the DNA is TGTGCCACCAGCAGAGATAGCGGTCGGGACTACGAGCAGTACTTC. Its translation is CATSRDSGRDYEQYF.

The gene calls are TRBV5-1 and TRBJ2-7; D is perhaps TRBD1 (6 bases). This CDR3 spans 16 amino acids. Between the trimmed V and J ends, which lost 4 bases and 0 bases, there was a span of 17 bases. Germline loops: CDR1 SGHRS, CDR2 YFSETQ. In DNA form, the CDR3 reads TGCGCCAGCAGCCGGGGACAAACCCGGACCTCCTACGAGCAGTACTTC. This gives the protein CASSRGQTRTSYEQYF. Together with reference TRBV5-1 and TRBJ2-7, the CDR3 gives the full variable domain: KAGVTQTPRYLIKTRGQQVTLSCSPISGHRSVSWYQQTPGQGLQFLFEYFSETQRNKGNFPGRFSGRQFSNSRSEMNVSTLELGDSALYLCASSRGQTRTSYEQYFGPGTRLTVT.

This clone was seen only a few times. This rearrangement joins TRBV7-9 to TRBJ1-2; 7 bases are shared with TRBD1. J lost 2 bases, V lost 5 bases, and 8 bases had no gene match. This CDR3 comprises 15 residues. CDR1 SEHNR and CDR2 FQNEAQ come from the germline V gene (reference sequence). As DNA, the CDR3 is TGTGCCAGCAGCCACGAAGACAGGGTGAACTATGGCTACACCTTC. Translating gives CASSHEDRVNYGYTF.

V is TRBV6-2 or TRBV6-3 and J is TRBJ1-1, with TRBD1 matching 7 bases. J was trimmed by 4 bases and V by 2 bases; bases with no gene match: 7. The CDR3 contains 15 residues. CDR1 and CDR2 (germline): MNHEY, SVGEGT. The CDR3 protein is CASSYENRGTTEAFF. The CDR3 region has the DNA TGTGCCAGCAGTTACGAGAACAGGGGAACCACTGAAGCTTTCTTT.

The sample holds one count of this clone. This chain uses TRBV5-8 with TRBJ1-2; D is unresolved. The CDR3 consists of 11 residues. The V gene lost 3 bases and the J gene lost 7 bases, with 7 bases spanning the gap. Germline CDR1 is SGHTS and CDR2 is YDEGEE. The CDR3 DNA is TGTGCCAGCAGCTGGGAAATTGGCTACACCTTC. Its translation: CASSWEIGYTF.

The chain's CDR3 is CASSFGTGRGEQYF. In DNA, the CDR3 is TGCGCCAGCAGCTTCGGTACTGGCCGCGGGGAGCAGTACTTC. The V and J genes are TRBV5-1 and TRBJ2-7, with D possibly TRBD2 on 5 matching bases. There are 14 residues in the CDR3. Germline CDR1 SGHRS, CDR2 YFSETQ. Deletions cut 2 bases from V and 7 bases from J, with 16 bases between.

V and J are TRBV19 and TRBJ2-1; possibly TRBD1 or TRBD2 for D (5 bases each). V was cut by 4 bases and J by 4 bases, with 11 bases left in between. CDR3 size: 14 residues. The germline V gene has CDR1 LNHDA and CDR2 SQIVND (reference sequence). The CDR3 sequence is CASSTPGRYNEQFF. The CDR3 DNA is TGTGCCAGTAGTACGCCGGGACGTTACAATGAGCAGTTCTTC.